This entry describes one T cell receptor beta chain. The data are from a study of cytomegalovirus exposure and HLA in healthy donors. Study summary: In a previous analysis, more than 90 million unique TCR beta sequences were found from about 179 million T cells.

PCR used 60 Vbeta primers and 13 Jbeta primers. Sequencing was performed with immunoSEQ multiplex PCR; in TCRdb, only in-frame clones are kept and a portion is missing. The sample has some 79,000 clones; 55% to 70% are singletons. This CDR3 comprises 15 residues. Losses at the gene ends were 7 bases for V and 0 bases for J; bases not matched to a gene: 7. CDR1 is MNHEY and CDR2 is SMNVEV in the germline V gene (reference sequence). The TCR originated in a middle-aged woman in good health and CMV-seropositive. Sequencing was done on a sample of PBMCs. The chain employs TRBV27 and TRBJ2-3, with 7 bases lining up with TRBD1. CDR3: CASNRLTGSTDTQYF. The CDR3 DNA follows: TGTGCCAGCAATCGCCTGACAGGGAGCACAGATACGCAGTATTTT.